This T cell receptor beta chain was identified during a study of blood T cell repertoires in COVID-19 (dated by TCRdb to the early 2020s). Regarding the complete study: The collaborator samples originated in the United States, Italy and Spain and spanned the acute and convalescent phases of COVID-19. The prospective study material was composed of cDNA or gDNA derived from T cells, B-cell-depleted T cells, or PBMCs. Sample metadata almost always included a de-identified subject ID, COVID-19 status, age in years and sex. Subjects who had been exposed to COVID-19, were actively infected with it, or had recovered from it provided the deeply sampled blood TCRbeta repertoires that made up the dataset. The samples were drawn from two sources: the first 160 participants of the ongoing ImmuneRACE study, and 1,254 subjects contributed by 6 global collaborators. The repertoires were made available in a free public database intended to serve as a resource for research on the immune response to SARS-CoV-2. Where HLA class I and class II types were available, the types were taken from metadata supplied by the sample provider, not from assay-based typing.

Collaborating institutions collected whole blood in K2EDTA tubes following their own protocols. For TCRbeta analysis, collaborator samples were shipped as frozen whole blood, as isolated PBMCs, or as DNA extracted from either sample type. A note on this clone: Its binding antigen is unknown. No base quality values were provided; no much bigger clone lies one nucleotide off.

The immunoSEQ Assay, a bias-controlled multiplex PCR, was used to amplify TCRbeta CDR3 regions from genomic DNA. Turning to the authors' computational methods: The number of nucleated cells in each sample was estimated from the amplification of reference gene primers within the assay. Sequence reads were collapsed and filtered to measure the absolute abundance of every unique TCRbeta CDR3 rearrangement. For each sample, productive Simpson clonality was calculated as the square root of Simpson's diversity index across productive rearrangements. TCRdb provides this immuneACCESS table in a form limited to in-frame rearrangements. Some clones are lacking; in checked studies, under half of them reflect an unresolved V gene, and why the rest are absent is not known. That table furnishes V, J and clone size, whereas the DNA furnished D and trimming. This sample holds tens of thousands of clones; roughly 86% were observed only once. The top ten constitute more than 8% of the sample.

As encoded in the germline V gene (reference sequence), CDR1 is SGHNT while CDR2 is YYREEE. Trimming at the junction amounts to 0 bases on V and 0 bases on J, and the germline ends lie 7 bases apart. The CDR3 starts with the cysteine, ends with the phenylalanine, and has 15 residues. The kept DNA is CDR3 alone, 45 bases in frame from the first base. General conclusions and limits of the study: How much clinical and demographic metadata was included differed by source and by participant, and the metadata was provided uncurated.

Here the chain combines TRBV5-4 and TRBJ2-1; confidence is insufficient to name the D gene. The sequence came from an elderly woman with acute or convalescent COVID-19. Material for sequencing was peripheral blood. In nucleotide form, the sequence is TGTGCCAGCAGCTTGGCCGGTCGCTCCTACAATGAGCAGTTCTTC. Translated, it gives CASSLAGRSYNEQFF. The variable domain in full, with residues beyond the CDR3 obtained from the reference TRBV5-4 and TRBJ2-1 genes, is ETGVTQSPTHLIKTRGQQVTLRCSSQSGHNTVSWYQQALGQGPQFIFQYYREEENGRGNFPPRFSGLQFPNYSSELNVNALELDDSALYLCASSLAGRSYNEQFFGPGTRLTVL.